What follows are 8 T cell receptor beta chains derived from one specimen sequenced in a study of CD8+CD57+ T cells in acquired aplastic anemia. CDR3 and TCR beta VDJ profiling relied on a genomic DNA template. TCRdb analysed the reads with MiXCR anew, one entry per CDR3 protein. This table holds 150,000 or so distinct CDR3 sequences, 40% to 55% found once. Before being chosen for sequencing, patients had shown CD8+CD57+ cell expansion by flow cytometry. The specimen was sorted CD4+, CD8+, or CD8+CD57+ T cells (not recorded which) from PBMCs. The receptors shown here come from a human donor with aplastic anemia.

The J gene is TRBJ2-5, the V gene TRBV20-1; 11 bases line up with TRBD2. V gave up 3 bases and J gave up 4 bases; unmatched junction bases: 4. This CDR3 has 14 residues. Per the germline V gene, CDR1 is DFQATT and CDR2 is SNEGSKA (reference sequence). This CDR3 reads CSASRLAGIETQYF. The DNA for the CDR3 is TGCAGTGCTAGCCGACTAGCGGGAATAGAGACCCAGTACTTC.

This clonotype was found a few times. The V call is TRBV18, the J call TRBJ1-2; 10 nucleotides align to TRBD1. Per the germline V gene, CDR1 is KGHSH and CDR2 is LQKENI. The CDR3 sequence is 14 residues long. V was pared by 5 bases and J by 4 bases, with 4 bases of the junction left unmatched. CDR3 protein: CASSSRTGGYGYTF. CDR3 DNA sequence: TGTGCCAGCTCATCCCGGACAGGGGGCTATGGCTACACCTTC.

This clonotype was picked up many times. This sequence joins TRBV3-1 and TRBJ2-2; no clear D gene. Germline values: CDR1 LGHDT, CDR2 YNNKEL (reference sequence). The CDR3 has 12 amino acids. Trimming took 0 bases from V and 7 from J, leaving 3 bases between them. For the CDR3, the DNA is TGTGCCAGCAGCCAAGATTTCGGGGAGCTGTTTTTT. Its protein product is CASSQDFGELFF.

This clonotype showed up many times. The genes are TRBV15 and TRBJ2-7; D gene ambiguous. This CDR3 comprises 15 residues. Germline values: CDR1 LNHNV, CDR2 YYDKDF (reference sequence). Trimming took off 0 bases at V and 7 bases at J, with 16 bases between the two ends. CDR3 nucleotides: TGTGCCACCAGCAGAGAGGGCGGACCGCCTAGGGAGCAGTACTTC. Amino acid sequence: CATSREGGPPREQYF.

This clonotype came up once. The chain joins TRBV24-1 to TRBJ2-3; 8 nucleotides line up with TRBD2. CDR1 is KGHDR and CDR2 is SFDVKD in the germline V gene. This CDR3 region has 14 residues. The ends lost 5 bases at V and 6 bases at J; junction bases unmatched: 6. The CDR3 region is CATSVGTSSDTQYF. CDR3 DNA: TGTGCCACCAGTGTGGGGACTAGTTCCGATACGCAGTATTTT.

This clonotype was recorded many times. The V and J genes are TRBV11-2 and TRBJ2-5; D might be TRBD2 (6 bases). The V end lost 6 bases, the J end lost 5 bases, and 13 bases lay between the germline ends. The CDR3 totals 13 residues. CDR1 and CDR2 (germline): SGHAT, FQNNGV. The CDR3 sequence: CASRGQGRETQYF. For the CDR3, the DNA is TGTGCCAGCAGAGGGCAAGGGAGGGAGACCCAGTACTTC.

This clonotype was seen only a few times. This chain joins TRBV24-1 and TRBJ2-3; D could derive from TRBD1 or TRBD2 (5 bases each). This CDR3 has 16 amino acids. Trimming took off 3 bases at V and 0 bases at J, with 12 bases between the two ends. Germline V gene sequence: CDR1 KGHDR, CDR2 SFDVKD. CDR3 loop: CATSDRGATSTDTQYF. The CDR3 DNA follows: TGTGCCACCAGTGATCGGGGCGCCACAAGCACAGATACGCAGTATTTT.

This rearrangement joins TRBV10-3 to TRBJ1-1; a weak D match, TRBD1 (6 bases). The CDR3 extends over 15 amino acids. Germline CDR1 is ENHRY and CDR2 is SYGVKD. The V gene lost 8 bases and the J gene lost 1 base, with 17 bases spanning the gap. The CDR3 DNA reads TGTGCCATCGCACCCCTCGGGGGGGCGAACACTGAAGCTTTCTTT. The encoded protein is CAIAPLGGANTEAFF.